The present T cell receptor beta chain was sequenced within a study of blood T cell repertoires in COVID-19. Study-level information: Sites across the United States, Italy and Spain contributed samples from acute and convalescent COVID-19. PBMCs, B-cell-depleted T cells, or T cells provided the cDNA or gDNA that made up the material.

How the authors handled the data: Researchers report that nucleated cell counts were estimated from reference gene primer amplification. This table comes from immunoSEQ multiplex PCR, and its TCRdb copy is limited to in-frame clones, with some not included. Clone size and V and J calls were adopted from that table, with D and trimming inferred from the DNA. This table has 200,000 to 250,000 clones, roughly four fifths appearing once. The junction had 4 bases not matched to a gene; V was cut back by 5 bases and J by 1 base. This CDR3 contains 14 residues. CDR1 SGHKS and CDR2 YYEKEE come from the germline V gene (reference sequence).

The sample taken for sequencing was peripheral blood. This sequence originates from a young man who had recovered from COVID-19. The rearrangement uses TRBV5-5 and TRBJ2-5; 8 bases align to TRBD1. The CDR3 sequence is CASRHTGGQETQYF. DNA of the CDR3: TGTGCCAGCAGGCATACAGGGGGCCAAGAGACCCAGTACTTC.